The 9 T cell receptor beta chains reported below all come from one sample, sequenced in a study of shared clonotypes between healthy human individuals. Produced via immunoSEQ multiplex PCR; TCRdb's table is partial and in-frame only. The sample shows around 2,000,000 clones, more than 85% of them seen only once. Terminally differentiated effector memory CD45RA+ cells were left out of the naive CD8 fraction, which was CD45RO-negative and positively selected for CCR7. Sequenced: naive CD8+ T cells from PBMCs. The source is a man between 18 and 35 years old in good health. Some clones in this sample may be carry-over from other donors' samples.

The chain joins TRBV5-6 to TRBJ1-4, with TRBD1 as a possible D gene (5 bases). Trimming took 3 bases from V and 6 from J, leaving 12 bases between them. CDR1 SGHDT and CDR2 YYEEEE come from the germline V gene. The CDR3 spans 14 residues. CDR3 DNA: TGTGCCAGCAGCTCCGGGGACGGGTATGAAAAACTGTTTTTT. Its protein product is CASSSGDGYEKLFF.

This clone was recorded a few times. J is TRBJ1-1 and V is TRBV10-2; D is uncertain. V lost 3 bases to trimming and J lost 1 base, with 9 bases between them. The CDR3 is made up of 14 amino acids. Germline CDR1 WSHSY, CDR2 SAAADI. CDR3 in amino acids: CASSDWAANTEAFF. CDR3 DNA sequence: TGCGCCAGCAGTGATTGGGCGGCGAACACTGAAGCTTTCTTT.

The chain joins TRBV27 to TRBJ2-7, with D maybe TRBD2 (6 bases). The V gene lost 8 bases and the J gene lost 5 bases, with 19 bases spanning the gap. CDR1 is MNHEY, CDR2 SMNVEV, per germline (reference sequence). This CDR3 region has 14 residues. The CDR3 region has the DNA TGTGCCAGCGGGCAAGACACGGGAGTCGACGAGCAGTACTTC. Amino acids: CASGQDTGVDEQYF.

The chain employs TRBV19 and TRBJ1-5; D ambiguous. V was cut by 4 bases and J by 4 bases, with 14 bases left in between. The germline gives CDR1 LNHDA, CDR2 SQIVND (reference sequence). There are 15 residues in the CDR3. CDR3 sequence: CASSKTSRGNQPQHF. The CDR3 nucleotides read TGTGCCAGTAGTAAGACCAGCCGGGGTAATCAGCCCCAGCATTTT.

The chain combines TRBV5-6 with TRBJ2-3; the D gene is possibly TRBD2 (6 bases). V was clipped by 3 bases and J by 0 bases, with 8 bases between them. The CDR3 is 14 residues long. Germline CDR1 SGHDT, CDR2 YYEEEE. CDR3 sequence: CASSSGLSTDTQYF. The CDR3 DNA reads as TGTGCCAGCAGCTCGGGACTGAGCACAGATACGCAGTATTTT.

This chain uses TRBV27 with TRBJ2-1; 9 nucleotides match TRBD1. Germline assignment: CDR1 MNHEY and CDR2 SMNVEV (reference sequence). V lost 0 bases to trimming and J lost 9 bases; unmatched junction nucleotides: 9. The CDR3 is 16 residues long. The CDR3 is CASSLSPGTGISEQFF. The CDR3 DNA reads TGTGCCAGCAGTTTATCGCCCGGGACAGGGATCAGTGAGCAGTTCTTC.

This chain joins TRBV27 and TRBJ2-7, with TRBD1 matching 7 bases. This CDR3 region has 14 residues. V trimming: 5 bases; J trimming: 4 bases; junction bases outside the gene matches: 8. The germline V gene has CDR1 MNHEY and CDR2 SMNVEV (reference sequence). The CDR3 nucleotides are TGTGCCAGCAGTCACGCAGGGGGTTCGTACGAGCAGTACTTC. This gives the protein CASSHAGGSYEQYF.

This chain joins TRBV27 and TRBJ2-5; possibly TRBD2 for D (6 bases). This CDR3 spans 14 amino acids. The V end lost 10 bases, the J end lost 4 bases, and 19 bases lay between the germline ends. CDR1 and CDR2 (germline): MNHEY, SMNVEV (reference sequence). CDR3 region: CATSRRERGETQYF. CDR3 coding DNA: TGTGCCACTTCACGGCGGGAAAGGGGAGAGACCCAGTACTTC.

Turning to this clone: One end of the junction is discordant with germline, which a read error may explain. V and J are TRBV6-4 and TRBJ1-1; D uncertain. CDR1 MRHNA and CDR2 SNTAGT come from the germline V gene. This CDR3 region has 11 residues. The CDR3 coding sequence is TGTGCCAGCAGGCTCTACACCGAAGCTTTCTTT. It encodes CASRLYTEAFF.